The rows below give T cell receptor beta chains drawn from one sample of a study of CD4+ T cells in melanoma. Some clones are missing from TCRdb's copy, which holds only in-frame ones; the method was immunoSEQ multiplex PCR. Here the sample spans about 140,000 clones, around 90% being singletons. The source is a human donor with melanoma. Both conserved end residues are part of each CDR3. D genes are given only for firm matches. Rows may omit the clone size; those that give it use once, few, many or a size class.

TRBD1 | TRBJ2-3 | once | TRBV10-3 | TGTGCCATCAGTGAGGGGACAGGGGTTGGGGACACGCAGTATTTT | CAISEGTGVGDTQYF
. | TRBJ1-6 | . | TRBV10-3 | TGTGCCATCAGTGAGTCCCCGAGCAATTCACCCCTCCACTTT | CAISESPSNSPLHF
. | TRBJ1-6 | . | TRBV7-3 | TGTGCCAGCAGCCTCAGCGGAGGCGGGGGTTCACCCCTCCACTTT | CASSLSGGGGSPLHF
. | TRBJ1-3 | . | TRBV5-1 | TGCGCCAGCAGCTTGGGGACCGCGGGAAACACCATATATTTT | CASSLGTAGNTIYF
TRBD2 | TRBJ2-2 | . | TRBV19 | TGTGCCAGTAGGGAACTAGCGGGGGGAGTCACCGGGGAGCTGTTTTTT | CASRELAGGVTGELFF
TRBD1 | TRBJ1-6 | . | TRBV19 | TGTGCCACGGGGGGAGGGGGCCGTAATTCACCCCTCCACTTT | CATGGGGRNSPLHF
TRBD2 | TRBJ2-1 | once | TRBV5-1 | TGCGCCAGCAGCTTGACTACTAGCGGGGGCAGAGAGCTTGGTGAGCAGTTCTTC | CASSLTTSGGRELGEQFF
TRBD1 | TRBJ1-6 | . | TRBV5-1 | TGCGCCAGCAGCTTGGAAGACAGGGACAATTCACCCCTCCACTTT | CASSLEDRDNSPLHF
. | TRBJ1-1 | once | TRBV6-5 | TGTGCCAGCACAGGGGTAAACACTGAAGCTTTCTTT | CASTGVNTEAFF
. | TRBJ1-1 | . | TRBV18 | TGTGCCAGCTCACCAGGGGGGTTCACTGAAGCTTTCTTT | CASSPGGFTEAFF
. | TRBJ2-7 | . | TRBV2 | TGTGCCAGCAGTGGTGCAGGGTGGGAGCAGTACTTC | CASSGAGWEQYF
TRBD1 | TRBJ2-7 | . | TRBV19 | TGTGCCAGTAGTGGGACAGGGGGCCTATTTCCTTCCTACGAGCAGTACTTC | CASSGTGGLFPSYEQYF
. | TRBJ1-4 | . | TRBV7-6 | TGTGCCAGCAGCTCAACACAGGCAACTAATGAAAAACTGTTTTTT | CASSSTQATNEKLFF
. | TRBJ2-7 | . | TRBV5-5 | TGTGCCAGCAGCTTAGCAGGGGGGGATCTCTACGAGCAGTACTTC | CASSLAGGDLYEQYF
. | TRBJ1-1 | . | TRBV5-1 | TGCGCCAGCAGCTTGGTACAGGGGAACACTGAAGCTTTCTTT | CASSLVQGNTEAFF
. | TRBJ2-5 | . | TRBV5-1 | TGCGCCAGCAGCTTCCGGGGAGAGACCCAGTACTTC | CASSFRGETQYF
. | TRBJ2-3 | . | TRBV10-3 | TGTGCCATCAGTGATATCGGGGGAAGCACAGATACGCAGTATTTT | CAISDIGGSTDTQYF
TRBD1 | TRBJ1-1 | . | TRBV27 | TGTGCCAGCAGTGGACTGGGACAGGGGAGGGATGAAGCTTTCTTT | CASSGLGQGRDEAFF
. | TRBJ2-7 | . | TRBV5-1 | TGCGCCAGCAGCTTGGGACTTCTCCTTCTCGAGGAGCAGTACTTC | CASSLGLLLLEEQYF
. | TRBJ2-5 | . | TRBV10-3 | TGTGCCATCAGAGACCAAGAGACCCAGTACTTC | CAIRDQETQYF
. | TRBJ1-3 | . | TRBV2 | TGTGCCAGCAGTGGACAGCAGGGACCAAGAAACACCATATATTTT | CASSGQQGPRNTIYF
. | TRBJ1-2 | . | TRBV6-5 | TGTGCCAGCAGTTACTCAGCGACAGTAGAAGGCTACACCTTC | CASSYSATVEGYTF
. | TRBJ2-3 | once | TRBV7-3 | TGTGCCAGCAGCTTAATTTCGGATACGCAGTATTTT | CASSLISDTQYF
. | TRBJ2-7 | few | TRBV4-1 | TGCGCCAGCAGCCATCCTCTCCTAGGGGCCGAGCAGTACTTC | CASSHPLLGAEQYF
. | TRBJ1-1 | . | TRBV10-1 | TGCGCCAGCAGTGATCAGGCGAACACTGAAGCTTTCTTT | CASSDQANTEAFF
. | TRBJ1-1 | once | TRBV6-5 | TGTGCCAGCAGTTACGATCCGGAGATAGGGACTGAAGCTTTCTTT | CASSYDPEIGTEAFF
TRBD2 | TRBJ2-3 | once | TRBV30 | TGTGCCTGGAGTGCCCGGGGGGGCAGGGCACTCTATACGCAGTATTTT | CAWSARGGRALYTQYF
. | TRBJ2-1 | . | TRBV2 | TGTGCCAGCAGCACGTACAATGAGCAGTTCTTC | CASSTYNEQFF
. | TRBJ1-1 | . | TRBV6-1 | TGTGCCAGCAGTGATCGGGGGCATTTGAACACTGAAGCTTTCTTT | CASSDRGHLNTEAFF
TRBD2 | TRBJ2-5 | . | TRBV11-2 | TGTGCCAGCAGCTTAGAGGCTAGCGGGGGGGCAGAGACCCAGTACTTC | CASSLEASGGAETQYF
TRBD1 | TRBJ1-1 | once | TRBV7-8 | TGTGCCAGCAGCTCGCCGGACAGGGGGCTGATGAACACTGAAGCTTTCTTT | CASSSPDRGLMNTEAFF
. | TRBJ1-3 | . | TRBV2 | TGTGCCAGCAGCCGCCCCCAGGCGATCTCTGGAAACACCATATATTTT | CASSRPQAISGNTIYF
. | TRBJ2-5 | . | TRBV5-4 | TGTGCCAGCAGCTTGGGACGGATCCAAGAGACCCAGTACTTC | CASSLGRIQETQYF
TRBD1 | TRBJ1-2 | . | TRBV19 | TGTGCCAGTAGTACTTATAGGGGACAGTCGTCTTATGGCTACACCTTC | CASSTYRGQSSYGYTF
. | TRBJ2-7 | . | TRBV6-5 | TGTGCCAGCAGTGACCCCCCGGGGTACGAGCAGTACTTC | CASSDPPGYEQYF
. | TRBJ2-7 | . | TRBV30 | TGTGCCTGCTGGGGCCCAATCTACGAGCAGTACTTC | CACWGPIYEQYF
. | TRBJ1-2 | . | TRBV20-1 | TGCAGTGCTAGACAGGACCCGGGCTACACCTTC | CSARQDPGYTF
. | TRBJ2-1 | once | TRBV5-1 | TGCGCCAGCAGCGCAGCTCGGCAGACGCTCTATGAGCAGTTCTTC | CASSAARQTLYEQFF
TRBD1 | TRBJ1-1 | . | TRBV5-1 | TGCGCCAGCAGCTCGACACAGGGGCCCATGAACACTGAAGCTTTCTTT | CASSSTQGPMNTEAFF
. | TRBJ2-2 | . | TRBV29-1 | TGCAGCGTTCGGGACCGGGGGAGAGGGGAGCTGTTTTTT | CSVRDRGRGELFF
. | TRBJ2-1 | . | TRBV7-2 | TGTGCCAGCAGCTTAAAGAGTAGCTCCTACAATGAGCAGTTCTTC | CASSLKSSSYNEQFF
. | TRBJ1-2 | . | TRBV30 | TGTGCCTGGAGTGCCGACTTGGATGGCTATGGCTACACCTTC | CAWSADLDGYGYTF
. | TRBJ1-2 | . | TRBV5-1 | TGCGCCAGCAGCGAGGCAGGGCCTAACTATGGCTACACCTTC | CASSEAGPNYGYTF
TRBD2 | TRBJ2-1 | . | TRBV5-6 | TGTGCCAGCAGCGGAGGACTAGCGGGGACCTACAATGAGCAGTTCTTC | CASSGGLAGTYNEQFF
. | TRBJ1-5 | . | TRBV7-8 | TGTGCCAGCAGCTTAGATTTTAGTCGGGCCGCGGGGAGCAATCAGCCCCAGCATTTT | CASSLDFSRAAGSNQPQHF
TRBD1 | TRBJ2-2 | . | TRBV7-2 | TGTGCCAGCAGCTTACTTGGGACAGGGAACACCGGGGAGCTGTTTTTT | CASSLLGTGNTGELFF
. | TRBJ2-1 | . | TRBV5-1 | TGCGCCAGCAGCTTTACGACAGCAATTATCGTGAATGAGCAGTTCTTC | CASSFTTAIIVNEQFF
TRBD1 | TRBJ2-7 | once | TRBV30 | TGTGCCTGGAGTACCGGGACAGTAACCTACGAGCAGTACTTC | CAWSTGTVTYEQYF
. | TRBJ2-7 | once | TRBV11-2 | TGTGCCAGCAGCTTAGGGGCCTTTTTGCAGTACTTC | CASSLGAFLQYF
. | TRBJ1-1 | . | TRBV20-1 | TGCAGTGCTAGGGAGAGGGAGGAAGCTTTCTTT | CSAREREEAFF
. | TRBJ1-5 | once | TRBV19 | TGTGCCAGTAGTATAGAGGGGGACTATCAGCCCCAGCATTTT | CASSIEGDYQPQHF
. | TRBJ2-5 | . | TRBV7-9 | TGTGCCAGCAGCCAAGGGAATTTAGTGGAGACCCAGTACTTC | CASSQGNLVETQYF
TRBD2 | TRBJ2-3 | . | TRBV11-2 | TGTGCCAGCAGCGCTCACGGGGGGTCTAGCACAGATACGCAGTATTTT | CASSAHGGSSTDTQYF
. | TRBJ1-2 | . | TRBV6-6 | TGTGCCAGCAGTTACTCGGGTGGTGATGGCTACACCTTC | CASSYSGGDGYTF
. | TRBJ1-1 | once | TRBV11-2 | TGTGCCAGCAGCTTAGTCGGACAGAAGAACACTGAAGCTTTCTTT | CASSLVGQKNTEAFF
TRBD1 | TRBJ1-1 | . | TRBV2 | TGTGCCTCGTCCCCGGACAGGCGGTACACTGAAGCTTTCTTT | CASSPDRRYTEAFF
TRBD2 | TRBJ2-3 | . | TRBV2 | TGTGCCAGCAGCGAATTAGCGGGGGGGCAGTATTTT | CASSELAGGQYF